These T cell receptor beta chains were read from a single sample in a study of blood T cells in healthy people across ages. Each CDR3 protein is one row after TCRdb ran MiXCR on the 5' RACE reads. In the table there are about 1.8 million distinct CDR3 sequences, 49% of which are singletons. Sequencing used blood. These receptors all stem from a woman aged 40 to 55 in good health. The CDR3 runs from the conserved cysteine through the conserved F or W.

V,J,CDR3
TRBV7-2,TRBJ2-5,CASSVGEWWETQYF
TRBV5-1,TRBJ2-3,CASSLSGGESDTQYF
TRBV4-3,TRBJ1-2,CASSQDGRGNYGYTF
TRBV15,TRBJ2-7,CATSRTPPIGQGHSYEQYF
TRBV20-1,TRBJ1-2,CSARDRVDNYGYTF
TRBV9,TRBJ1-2,CASSVGSVRQVLNYGYTF
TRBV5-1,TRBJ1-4,CASSIVQGPNEKLFF
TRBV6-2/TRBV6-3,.,CASSRGQPTTTDYNEQYF
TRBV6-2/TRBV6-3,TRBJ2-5,CGIGPQQSRTQYF
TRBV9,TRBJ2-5,CASSGGQVIETQYF
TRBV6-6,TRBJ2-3,CACWSGADTQYF
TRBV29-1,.,CSVEVGGGEQYF
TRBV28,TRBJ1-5,CASSLSGSRNQPQHF
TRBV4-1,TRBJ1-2,CASSQVWTEGYGYTF
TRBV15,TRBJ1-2,CATRLGGDYGYTF
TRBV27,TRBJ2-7,CASSYSAGQATYEQYF
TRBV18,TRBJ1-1,CASSPDGTPTEAFF
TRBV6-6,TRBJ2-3,CASTPWTATDTQYF
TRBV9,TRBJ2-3,CASREGAAGGTQYF
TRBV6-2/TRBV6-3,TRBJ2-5,CASSYVLPGAPGQGTQYF
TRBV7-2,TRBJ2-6,CASSLGRVASGANVLTF
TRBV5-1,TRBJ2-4,CASSLGTSGPLEQYF
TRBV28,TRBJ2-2,CASSLWTQNTGELFF
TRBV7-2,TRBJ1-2,CASSSTHGTGSGYTF
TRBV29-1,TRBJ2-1,CSVPDRAGNEQFF
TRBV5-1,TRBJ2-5,CASSKPSPQETQYF
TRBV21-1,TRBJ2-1,CASSNDRVPYNEQFF
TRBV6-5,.,CASRFDRGQETQYF
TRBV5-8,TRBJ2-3,CASSEGQRRTDTQYF
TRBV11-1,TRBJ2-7,CASSLSSGAFERYF
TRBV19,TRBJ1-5,CASSIGVEQPQHF
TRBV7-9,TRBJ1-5,CASSSWGDNQPQHF
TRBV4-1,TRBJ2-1,CASSQERGTGVLDEQFF